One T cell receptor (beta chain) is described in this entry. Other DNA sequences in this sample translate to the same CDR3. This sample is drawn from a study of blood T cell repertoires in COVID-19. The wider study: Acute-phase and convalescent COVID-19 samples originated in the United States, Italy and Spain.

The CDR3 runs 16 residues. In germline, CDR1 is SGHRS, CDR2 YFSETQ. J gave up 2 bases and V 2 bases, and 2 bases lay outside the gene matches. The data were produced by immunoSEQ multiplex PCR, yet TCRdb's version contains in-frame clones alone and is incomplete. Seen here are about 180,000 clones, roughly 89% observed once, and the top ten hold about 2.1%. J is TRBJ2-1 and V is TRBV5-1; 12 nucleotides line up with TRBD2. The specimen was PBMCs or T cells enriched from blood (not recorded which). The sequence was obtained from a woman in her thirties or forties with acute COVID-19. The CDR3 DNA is TGCGCCAGCAGCTTAACTAGCGGGGGGACCTACAATGAGCAGTTCTTC. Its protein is CASSLTSGGTYNEQFF.